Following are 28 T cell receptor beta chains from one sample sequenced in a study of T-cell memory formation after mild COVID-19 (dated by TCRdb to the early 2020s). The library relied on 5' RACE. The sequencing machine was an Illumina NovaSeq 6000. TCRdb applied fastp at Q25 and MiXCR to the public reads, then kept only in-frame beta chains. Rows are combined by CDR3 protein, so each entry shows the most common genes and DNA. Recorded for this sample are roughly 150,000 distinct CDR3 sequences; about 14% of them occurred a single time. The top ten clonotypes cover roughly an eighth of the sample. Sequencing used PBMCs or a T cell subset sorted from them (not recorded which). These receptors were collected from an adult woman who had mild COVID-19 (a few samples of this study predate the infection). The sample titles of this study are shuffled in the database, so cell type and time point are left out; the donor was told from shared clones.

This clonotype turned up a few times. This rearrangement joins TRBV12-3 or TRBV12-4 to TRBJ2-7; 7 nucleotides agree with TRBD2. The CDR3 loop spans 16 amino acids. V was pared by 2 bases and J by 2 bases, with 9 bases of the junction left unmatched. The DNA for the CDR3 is TGTGCCAGCAGTTTATTCCGCGGGAGAGGGACCTACGAGCAGTACTTC. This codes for CASSLFRGRGTYEQYF.

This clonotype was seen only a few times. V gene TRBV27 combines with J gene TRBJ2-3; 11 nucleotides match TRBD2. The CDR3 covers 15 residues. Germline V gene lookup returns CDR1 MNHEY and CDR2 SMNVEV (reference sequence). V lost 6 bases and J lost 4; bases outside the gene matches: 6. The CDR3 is CASSTTSGSSDTQYF. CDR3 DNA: TGTGCCAGCAGCACTACTAGCGGGAGTTCAGATACGCAGTATTTT.

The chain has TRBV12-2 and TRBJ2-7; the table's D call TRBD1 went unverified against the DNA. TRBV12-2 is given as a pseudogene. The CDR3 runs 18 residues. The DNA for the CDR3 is TGTGCAAGTCGCTTGGGGGGATGGCTACTCGGAGGACCCTACGAGCAGTACTTC. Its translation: CASRLGGWLLGGPYEQYF.

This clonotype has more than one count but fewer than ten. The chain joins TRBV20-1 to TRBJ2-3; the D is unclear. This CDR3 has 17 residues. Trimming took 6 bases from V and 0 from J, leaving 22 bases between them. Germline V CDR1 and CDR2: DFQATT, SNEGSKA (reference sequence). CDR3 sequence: CSARRESNLISTDTQYF. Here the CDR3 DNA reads TGCAGTGCAAGGAGAGAGAGCAACTTAATTAGCACAGATACGCAGTATTTT.

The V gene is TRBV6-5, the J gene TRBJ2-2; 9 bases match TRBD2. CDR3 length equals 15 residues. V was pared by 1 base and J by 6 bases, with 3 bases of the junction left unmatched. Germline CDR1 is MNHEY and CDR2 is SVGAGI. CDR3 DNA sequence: TGTGCCAGCAGTTACTGGCGGGAGGGCCCCGGGGAGCTGTTTTTT. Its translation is CASSYWREGPGELFF.

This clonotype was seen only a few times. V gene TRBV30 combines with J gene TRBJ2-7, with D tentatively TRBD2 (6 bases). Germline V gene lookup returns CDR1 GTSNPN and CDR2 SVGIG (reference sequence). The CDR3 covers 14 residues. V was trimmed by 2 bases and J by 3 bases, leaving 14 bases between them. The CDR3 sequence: CAWSPDPGVYEQYF. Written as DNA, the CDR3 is TGTGCCTGGAGTCCTGACCCGGGAGTCTACGAGCAGTACTTC.

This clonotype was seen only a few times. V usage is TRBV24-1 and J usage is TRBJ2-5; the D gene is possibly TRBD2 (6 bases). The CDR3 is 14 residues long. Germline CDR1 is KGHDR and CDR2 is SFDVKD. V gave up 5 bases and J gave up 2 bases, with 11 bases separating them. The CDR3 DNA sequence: TGTGCCACCAGTGTCGCGGGGCCTCAAGAGACCCAGTACTTC. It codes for CATSVAGPQETQYF.

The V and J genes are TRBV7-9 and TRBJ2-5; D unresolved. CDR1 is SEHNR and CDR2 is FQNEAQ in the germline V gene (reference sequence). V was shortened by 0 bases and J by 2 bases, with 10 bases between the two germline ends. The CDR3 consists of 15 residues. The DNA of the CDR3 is TGTGCCAGCAGCTTAGCGCCGGCGTGGCAAGAGACCCAGTACTTC. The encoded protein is CASSLAPAWQETQYF.

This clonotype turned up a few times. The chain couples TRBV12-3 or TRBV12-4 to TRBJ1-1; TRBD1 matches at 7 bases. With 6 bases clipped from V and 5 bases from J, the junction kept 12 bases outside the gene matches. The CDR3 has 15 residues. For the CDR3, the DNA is TGTGCCAGCAGCGGAAGCGACAGGGTTGAGACTGAAGCTTTCTTT. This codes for CASSGSDRVETEAFF.

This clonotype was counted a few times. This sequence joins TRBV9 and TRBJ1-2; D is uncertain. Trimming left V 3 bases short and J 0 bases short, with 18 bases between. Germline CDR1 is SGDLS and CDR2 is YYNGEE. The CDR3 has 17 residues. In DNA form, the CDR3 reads TGTGCCAGCAGCGGGACCTTTGATATCACAGCTAACTATGGCTACACCTTC. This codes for CASSGTFDITANYGYTF.

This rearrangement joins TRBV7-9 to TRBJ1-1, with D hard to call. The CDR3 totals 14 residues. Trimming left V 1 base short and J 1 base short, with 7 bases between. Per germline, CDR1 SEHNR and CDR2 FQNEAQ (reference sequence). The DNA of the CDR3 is TGTGCCAGCAGCTTAGGGGGATGGAACACTGAAGCTTTCTTT. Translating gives CASSLGGWNTEAFF.

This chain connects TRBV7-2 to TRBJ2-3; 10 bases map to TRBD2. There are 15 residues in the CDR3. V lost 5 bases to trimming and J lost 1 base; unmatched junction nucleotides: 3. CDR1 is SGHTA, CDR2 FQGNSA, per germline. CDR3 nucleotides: TGTGCCAGCAGCGATAGCGGGAGGCGCACAGATACGCAGTATTTT. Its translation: CASSDSGRRTDTQYF.

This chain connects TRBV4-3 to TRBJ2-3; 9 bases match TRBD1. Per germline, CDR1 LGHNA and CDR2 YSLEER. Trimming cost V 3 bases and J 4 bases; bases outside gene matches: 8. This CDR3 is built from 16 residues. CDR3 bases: TGCGCCAGCAGCCAGACGGACAGGGGATTGGCAGATACGCAGTATTTT. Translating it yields CASSQTDRGLADTQYF.

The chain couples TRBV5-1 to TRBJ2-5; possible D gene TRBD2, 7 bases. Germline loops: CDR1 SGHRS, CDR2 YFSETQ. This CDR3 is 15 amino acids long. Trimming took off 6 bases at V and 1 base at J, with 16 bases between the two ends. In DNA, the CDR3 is TGCGCCAGCACCGAAGGGGGGGGTGTCCAAGAGACCCAGTACTTC. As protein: CASTEGGGVQETQYF.

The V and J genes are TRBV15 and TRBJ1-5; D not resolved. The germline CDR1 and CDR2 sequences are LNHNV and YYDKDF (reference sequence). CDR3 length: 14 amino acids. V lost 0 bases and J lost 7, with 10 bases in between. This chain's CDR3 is CATSRDGVGQPQHF. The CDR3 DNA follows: TGTGCCACCAGCAGAGACGGGGTCGGGCAGCCCCAGCATTTT.

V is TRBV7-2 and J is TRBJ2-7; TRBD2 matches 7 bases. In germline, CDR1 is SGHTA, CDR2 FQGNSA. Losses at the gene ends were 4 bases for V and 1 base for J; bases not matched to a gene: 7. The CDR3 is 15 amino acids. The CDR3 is CASSSEAGYSYEQYF. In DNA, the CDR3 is TGTGCCAGCAGCTCGGAAGCGGGGTATTCCTACGAGCAGTACTTC.

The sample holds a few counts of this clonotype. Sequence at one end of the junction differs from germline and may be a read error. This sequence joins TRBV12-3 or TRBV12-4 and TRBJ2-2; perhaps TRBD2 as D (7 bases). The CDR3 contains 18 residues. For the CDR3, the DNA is TGTGCCAGCAGCCCTATCCTTGCGGGGGCCGCGAACTCCGGGGAGCTGTTTTTT. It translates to CASSPILAGAANSGELFF.

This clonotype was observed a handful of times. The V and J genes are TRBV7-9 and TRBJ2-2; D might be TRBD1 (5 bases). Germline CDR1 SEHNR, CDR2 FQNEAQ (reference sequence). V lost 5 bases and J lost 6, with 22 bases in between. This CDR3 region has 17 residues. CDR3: CASSHHSGRVEAGELFF. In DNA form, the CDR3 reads TGTGCCAGCAGCCACCACTCGGGCAGGGTCGAGGCCGGGGAGCTGTTTTTT.

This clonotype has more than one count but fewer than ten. DNA for the CDR3: TGCGCCAGCAGCCAAGATACGGGACGGAGGGAGCAGTTCTTC. Translation: CASSQDTGRREQFF. The chain employs TRBV4-1 and TRBJ2-1; D might be TRBD1 or TRBD2, each matching 5 bases. Trimming removed 0 bases at V and 10 bases at J, with 13 bases between. Germline CDR1 MGHRA, CDR2 YSYEKL. The length of the CDR3 is 14 residues.

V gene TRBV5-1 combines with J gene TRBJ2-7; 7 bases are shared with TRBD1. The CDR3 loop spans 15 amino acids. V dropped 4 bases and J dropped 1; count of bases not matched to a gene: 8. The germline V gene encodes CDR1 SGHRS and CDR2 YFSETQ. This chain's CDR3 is CASSVGQVGSYEQYF. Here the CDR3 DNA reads TGCGCCAGCAGCGTCGGACAGGTTGGATCCTACGAGCAGTACTTC.

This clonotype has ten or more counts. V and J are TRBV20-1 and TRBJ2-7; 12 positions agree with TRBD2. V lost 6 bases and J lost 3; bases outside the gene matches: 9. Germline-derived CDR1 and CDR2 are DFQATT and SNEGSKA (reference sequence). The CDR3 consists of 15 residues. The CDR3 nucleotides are TGCAGTGCCCCGCGACTAGCGGGAGCCCACTACGAGCAGTACTTC. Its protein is CSAPRLAGAHYEQYF.

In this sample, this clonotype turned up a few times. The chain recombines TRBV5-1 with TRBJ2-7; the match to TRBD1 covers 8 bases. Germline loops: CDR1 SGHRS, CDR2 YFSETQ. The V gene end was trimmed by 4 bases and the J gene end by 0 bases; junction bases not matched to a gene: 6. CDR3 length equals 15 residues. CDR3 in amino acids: CASSGGQGYSYEQYF. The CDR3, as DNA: TGCGCCAGCAGCGGCGGACAGGGCTACTCCTACGAGCAGTACTTC.

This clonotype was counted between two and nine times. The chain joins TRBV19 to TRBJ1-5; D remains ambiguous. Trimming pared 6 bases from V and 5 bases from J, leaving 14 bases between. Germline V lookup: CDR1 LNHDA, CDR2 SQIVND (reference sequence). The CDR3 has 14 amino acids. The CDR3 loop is CASSQGAGYQPQHF. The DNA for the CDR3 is TGTGCCAGTAGCCAAGGAGCAGGTTATCAGCCCCAGCATTTT. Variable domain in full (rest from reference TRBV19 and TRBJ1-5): DGGITQSPKYLFRKEGQNVTLSCEQNLNHDAMYWYRQDPGQGLRLIYYSQIVNDFQKGDIAEGYSVSREKKESFPLTVTSAQKNPTAFYLCASSQGAGYQPQHFGDGTRLSIL.

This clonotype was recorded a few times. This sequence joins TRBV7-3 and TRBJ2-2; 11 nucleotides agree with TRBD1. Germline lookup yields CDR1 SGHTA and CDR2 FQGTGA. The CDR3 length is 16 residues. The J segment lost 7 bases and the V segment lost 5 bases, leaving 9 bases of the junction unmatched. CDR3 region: CASSLGGQGAVGELFF. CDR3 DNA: TGTGCCAGCAGCCTTGGAGGACAGGGGGCAGTCGGGGAGCTGTTTTTT.

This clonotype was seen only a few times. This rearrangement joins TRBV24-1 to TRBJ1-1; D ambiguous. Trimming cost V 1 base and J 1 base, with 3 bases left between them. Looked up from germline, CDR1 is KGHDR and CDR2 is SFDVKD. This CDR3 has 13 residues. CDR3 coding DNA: TGTGCCACCAGTGATTTCGGGAACACTGAAGCTTTCTTT. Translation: CATSDFGNTEAFF.

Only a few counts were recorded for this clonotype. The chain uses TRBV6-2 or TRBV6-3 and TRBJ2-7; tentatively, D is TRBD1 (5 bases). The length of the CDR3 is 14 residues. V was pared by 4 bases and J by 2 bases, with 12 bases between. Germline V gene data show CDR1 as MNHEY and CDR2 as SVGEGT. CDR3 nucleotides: TGTGCCAGCAGTTCCCCCGGACATACCTACGAGCAGTACTTC. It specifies CASSSPGHTYEQYF.

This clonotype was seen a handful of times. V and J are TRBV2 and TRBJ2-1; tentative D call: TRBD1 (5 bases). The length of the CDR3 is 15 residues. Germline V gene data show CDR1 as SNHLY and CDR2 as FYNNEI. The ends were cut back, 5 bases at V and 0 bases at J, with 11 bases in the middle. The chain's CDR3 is CASSWTLGSYNEQFF. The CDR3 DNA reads TGTGCCAGCAGTTGGACACTTGGCTCCTACAATGAGCAGTTCTTC.

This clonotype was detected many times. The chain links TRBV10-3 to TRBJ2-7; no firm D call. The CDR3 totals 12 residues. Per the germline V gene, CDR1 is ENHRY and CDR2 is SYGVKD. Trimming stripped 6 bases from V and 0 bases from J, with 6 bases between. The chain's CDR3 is CAIRTDSYEQYF. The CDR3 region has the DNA TGTGCCATCAGGACTGACTCCTACGAGCAGTACTTC.